This paragraph covers one T cell receptor beta chain sequence. This entry is derived from a study of blood T cell repertoires in COVID-19. Original data processing: From reference gene primer amplification, estimates of nucleated cell counts were derived. Measured with immunoSEQ multiplex PCR; TCRdb has only the in-frame clones, and not every one. V and J calls and clone size are copied from that table; D and trimming were computed from the DNA. The table has around 110,000 clones, over 65% seen once. The V gene's germline CDR1 is LGHNA and CDR2 YSLEER. Trimming cost V 1 base and J 5 bases, with 8 bases left between them. The CDR3 is 13 amino acids.

Material: peripheral blood. The chain couples TRBV4-3 to TRBJ1-1; D not certain. This receptor was taken from a woman aged 70-85 years with acute or convalescent COVID-19. The CDR3 region has the DNA TGCGCCAGCAGCCAAGCCAGAGGGACTGAAGCTTTCTTT. This sequence encodes CASSQARGTEAFF.